Given below is one T cell receptor beta chain in context. V gave up 5 bases and J gave up 1 base; unmatched junction bases: 9. The CDR3 totals 18 residues. The germline V gene has CDR1 SGHAT and CDR2 FQDESV (reference sequence). The record originates from a study of T-cell reconstitution after alpha-beta-depleted transplantation in children. Preparing the TCRbeta library involved the use of unique molecular identifiers. TCRdb re-derived calls from the PCR reads in MiXCR, one entry per CDR3 protein. This table holds hundreds of thousands of distinct CDR3 sequences, 12% found once. V usage is TRBV11-1 and J usage is TRBJ2-6, with TRBD1 identical over 9 bases. The starting material was PBMCs from the stem cell graft donor, obtained from the stem cell graft. This clonotype was obtained from a human donor who donated a stem cell graft to a child with combined immunodeficiency. The CDR3 reads CASSDAGTGWSGANVLTF. The CDR3 bases are TGTGCCAGCAGCGATGCTGGGACAGGGTGGTCTGGGGCCAACGTCCTGACTTTC.